Sequencing of this T cell receptor beta chain was carried out in a study of cytotoxic CD8 clonotypes in ibrutinib-treated CLL. The CDR3 loop spans 18 amino acids. Trimming took off 7 bases at V and 0 bases at J, with 21 bases between the two ends. Germline CDR1 and CDR2: SGHVS and FQNEAQ. Clones were read by immunoSEQ multiplex PCR, and TCRdb kept only the in-frame ones, dropping some. Of 300,000 to 400,000 clones in the sample, roughly 70% are singletons; the top ten hold roughly 6.8%. The sequenced sample was PBMCs, obtained after 36 months of ibrutinib treatment. This TCR was sampled from a human donor with chronic lymphocytic leukemia. This rearrangement joins TRBV7-8 to TRBJ1-4; possibly TRBD1 for D (6 bases). The CDR3 spells CASTTRLQGLATNEKLFF. The CDR3 nucleotides are TGTGCCAGCACCACCCGGCTCCAGGGGCTCGCAACTAATGAAAAACTGTTTTTT.